This record looks at one T cell receptor (beta chain) sequence and its context. Its antigen is not known. This specimen comes from a study of CD8+ T cells in alopecia areata. Sequencing templates came from extracted RNA that was reverse transcribed into cDNA. Profiled with immunoSEQ multiplex PCR; TCRdb holds only in-frame clones, not every one. The sample consists of 93,000 or so clones, around 86% of them appearing once. General observations from the study: Elevated clonality characterized lesional scalp relative to normal scalp, particularly in alopecia totalis/universalis. Scalp sample sequencing also detects resident alphabeta T cells of normal skin.

Treatment described: oral pan-JAK inhibitor, 5-10 mg twice daily. The length of the CDR3 is 15 residues. Germline V lookup: CDR1 SGHAT, CDR2 FQNNGV. Trimming pared 5 bases from V and 5 bases from J, leaving 18 bases between. This receptor was identified in a human donor with alopecia areata. The material sequenced was CD8+ T cells sorted from blood, taken between weeks 30 and 35, from a patient treated with tofacitinib. The V gene is TRBV11-2, the J gene TRBJ1-1; D perhaps matches TRBD1 (5 bases). This CDR3 is CASSPFLGGNTEAFF. The CDR3 region has the DNA TGTGCCAGCAGCCCGTTTTTGGGGGGAAATACTGAAGCTTTCTTT.